The clone carrying this T cell receptor beta chain came up a few times. What it binds is not known. Germline V CDR1 and CDR2: MNHEY, SMNVEV (reference sequence). V was shortened by 3 bases and J by 0 bases, with 15 bases between the two germline ends. This CDR3 contains 18 residues. This entry belongs to a study of OX40 agonist ivuxolimab in advanced cancers. Study outcomes and limitations: At doses 0.1 to 3.0 mg/kg, CD4+ and CD8+ clones expanded.

With baseline, cycle 4 day 1, and cycle 7 day 1 as timepoints, blood was sampled. Clones were sequenced by immunoSEQ multiplex PCR, and TCRdb holds only the in-frame ones, with some missing. The sample yields 35,000 to 55,000 clones, roughly 80% seen once. The clonotype was recovered from an adult with an advanced solid tumor such as melanoma, head and neck, liver or kidney cancer. The chain employs TRBV27 and TRBJ2-6; D perhaps matches TRBD1 (6 bases). This material consisted of CD4+ or CD8+ T cells sorted from blood, taken in a trial of the OX40 agonist ivuxolimab. The CDR3, as DNA: TGTGCCAGCAGTTTCGAGGGGGAATTTCTCTCTGGGGCCAACGTCCTGACTTTC. It yields the protein CASSFEGEFLSGANVLTF.